The 4 T cell receptor beta chains below were found in one sample sequenced in a study of T cell changes during pregnancy in multiple sclerosis. Profiled with immunoSEQ multiplex PCR; TCRdb holds only in-frame clones, not every one. The table has some 70,000 clones, around 90% seen once; the top ten hold roughly 0.8%. This specimen was peripheral blood, taken in the second trimester of pregnancy. The receptors here all came from a female donor with multiple sclerosis, enrolled in a pregnancy study.

The chain recombines TRBV4-1 with TRBJ1-1; 7 bases fit TRBD1. The CDR3 is 18 residues long. Unmatched junction bases numbered 11, after V lost 0 bases and J lost 1 base. CDR1 and CDR2 (germline): MGHRA, YSYEKL. CDR3 protein: CASSQDGPPDRSNTEAFF. The DNA for the CDR3 is TGCGCCAGCAGCCAAGATGGGCCCCCGGACAGGTCGAACACTGAAGCTTTCTTT.

The chain combines TRBV5-5 with TRBJ2-7; D remains ambiguous. This CDR3 contains 12 residues. The V end lost 4 bases, the J end lost 1 base, and 6 bases lay between the germline ends. Germline CDR1 is SGHKS and CDR2 is YYEKEE (reference sequence). DNA for the CDR3: TGTGCCAGCAGCACACTATCCTACGAGCAGTACTTC. It specifies CASSTLSYEQYF.

This clone showed up just a few times. V gene TRBV7-8 combines with J gene TRBJ1-2, with D perhaps matching TRBD1 (5 bases). Deletions cut 5 bases from V and 9 bases from J, with 16 bases between. The CDR3 contains 13 residues. Germline assignment: CDR1 SGHVS and CDR2 FQNEAQ. In DNA, the CDR3 is TGTGCCAGCAGCGGACGGACACCTAGGAGCTACACCTTC. This codes for CASSGRTPRSYTF. The full variable domain, completed using reference TRBV7-8 and TRBJ1-2, is GAGVSQSPRYKVAKRGQDVALRCDPISGHVSLFWYQQALGQGPEFLTYFQNEAQLDKSGLPSDRFFAERPEGSVSTLKIQRTQQEDSAVYLCASSGRTPRSYTFGSGTRLTVV.

The V and J genes are TRBV25-1 and TRBJ2-7; unclear D gene. Trimming removed 8 bases from V and 1 base from J, with 12 bases in between. This CDR3 contains 13 residues. Germline V lookup: CDR1 MGHDK, CDR2 SYGVNS. CDR3 coding DNA: TGTGCCAGCGTCAACCTAGGATCCTACGAGCAGTACTTC. Translated: CASVNLGSYEQYF.